The clone carrying this T cell receptor beta chain has just a few counts. The antigen is undetermined. The CDR3 totals 13 residues. Trimming shortened V by 8 bases and J by 2 bases, and 12 bases separated the two germline ends. Germline CDR1 is SNHLY and CDR2 is FYNNEI. These data belong to a study of T-cell memory formation after mild COVID-19. Study background: Largely donor-specific sequence clusters came from a couple of donors.

It was 5'RACE with constant-segment primers that produced the TCR alpha and TCR beta cDNA libraries, which carried sample barcodes and UMIs. TCRdb called the 5' RACE reads again in MiXCR, with one record for every CDR3 protein. The sample includes 450,000 or so distinct CDR3 sequences, approximately 23% of them seen just once. Points from the study as a whole: Some clones that responded were present in memory (sampled pre-infection), which suggests cross-reactive memory joined.

Sequencing input: PBMCs or a T cell subset sorted from them (not recorded which). The chain has TRBV2 and TRBJ1-1, with D hard to call. This receptor was identified in an adult woman who had mild COVID-19 (a few samples of this study predate the infection). Cell type and time point are not known. The CDR3 bases are TGTGCCAGCGGCCCGATCCTCAACACTGAAGCTTTCTTT. Amino acids: CASGPILNTEAFF.